A selection of T cell receptor beta chains follows, all from one sample in a study of human T cells and chemical hapten exposure. TCRdb re-derived calls from the RACE reads in MiXCR, one entry per CDR3 protein. The sample has about 49,000 distinct CDR3 sequences, about 10% seen once; the top ten hold less than 5%. Sequences were derived from whole blood, sampled in connection with sensitization to the hapten diphenylcyclopropenone (DPC). These receptors came from a woman aged 50 to 60 with alopecia areata. Some clones in this sample may be carry-over from other donors' samples. The CDR3 runs from the conserved cysteine through the conserved F or W. The D gene is left open where the match is weak. Not every row has a clone size; where given, it reads once, few, many or a size class.

v_call	j_call	d_call	clone_size	cdr3_nt	cdr3_aa
TRBV19	TRBJ2-1	TRBD2	-	TGTGCCAGTAGTAAGGGACTAGCGGGAATCGATGAGCAGTTCTTC	CASSKGLAGIDEQFF
TRBV3-1	TRBJ2-3	-	-	TGTGCCAGCAGCCAAGATACGGGTACGCAGTATTTT	CASSQDTGTQYF
TRBV28	TRBJ2-5	TRBD1	-	TGTGCCAGCAGCCAACAGACAGGGGGCGGAGAGACCCAGTACTTC	CASSQQTGGGETQYF
TRBV6-1	TRBJ2-7	TRBD1	many	TGTGCCAGCAATTGGGACAGCTCCGTCAACTACGAGCAGTACTTC	CASNWDSSVNYEQYF
TRBV5-4	TRBJ2-7	TRBD2	many	TGTGCCAGCAGCCCGGGACTAGCGGGGGAGCAGTACTTC	CASSPGLAGEQYF
TRBV4-1	TRBJ1-2	-	many	TGCGCCAGCAGCCAAGTTGAGGGGGATGGCTACACCTTC	CASSQVEGDGYTF
TRBV6-5	TRBJ1-1	-	many	TGTGCCAGCAGTAAGACCCAGGGCAGTGAAGCTTTCTTT	CASSKTQGSEAFF
TRBV19	TRBJ1-5	TRBD1	medium-sized	TGTGCCAGTACCACAACAGGGGGCCGGCAGCCCCAGCATTTT	CASTTTGGRQPQHF
TRBV21-1	TRBJ2-1	-	many	TGTGCCAGCAGCAAAGCGCTCGCTAAATGTCACTCACGGGGAAGTTGGGCGGACAATGAGCAGTTCTTC	CASSKALAKCHSRGSWADNEQFF
TRBV28	TRBJ1-4	-	many	TGTGCCAGCAGTTTACGCCGACAGTTGGAAGAAAAACTGTTTTTT	CASSLRRQLEEKLFF
TRBV10-1	TRBJ1-1	-	few	TGCGCCTTGTTGGTGTGGGGAGTGGTCACTGAAGCTTTCTTT	CALLVWGVVTEAFF
TRBV20-1	TRBJ1-1	-	many	TGCAGTGCTAGAGATCGCCTGAAATCCATGAACACTGAAGCTTTCTTT	CSARDRLKSMNTEAFF
TRBV5-1	TRBJ2-7	-	many	TGCGCCAGCAGCTTGGAAGGGGCGGGCTACGAGCAGTACTTC	CASSLEGAGYEQYF
TRBV10-3	TRBJ2-7	TRBD1	many	TGTGCCATCAGCTCTCCGGGACAGGGTCTCTACGAGCAGTACTTC	CAISSPGQGLYEQYF
TRBV10-3	TRBJ1-4	-	-	TGTGCCATCAGTGAGAACCTTGCAACTAATGAAAAACTGTTTTTT	CAISENLATNEKLFF
TRBV18	TRBJ2-5	-	-	TGTGCCAGCTCACCAAATCAGAGAAGACAAGAGACCCAGTACTTC	CASSPNQRRQETQYF
TRBV6-5	TRBJ2-7	-	many	TGTGCCAGCAGCGACAGCCTATACGAGCAGTACTTC	CASSDSLYEQYF
TRBV29-1	TRBJ1-5	TRBD1	many	TGCAGCGTCAGGGGACAGGCCAATCAGCCCCAGCATTTT	CSVRGQANQPQHF
TRBV19	TRBJ2-3	TRBD2	-	TGTGCCACTAGGGTACTAGCGGGACGCACAGATACGCAGTATTTT	CATRVLAGRTDTQYF
TRBV12-3/TRBV12-4	TRBJ2-5	TRBD2	-	TGTGCCAGCAGTTTGATCGCGGGAGGCTATCAAGAGACCCAGTACTTC	CASSLIAGGYQETQYF
TRBV7-6	TRBJ2-7	TRBD2	many	TGTGCCAGCAGCTTAGCGCCTAGCGGAAAGCAGTACTTC	CASSLAPSGKQYF
TRBV29-1	TRBJ1-1	-	many	TGCAGCGTCGCTTGGGAGGCTGAAGCTTTCTTT	CSVAWEAEAFF
TRBV6-1	TRBJ1-2	-	many	TGTGCCAGCAGTGGCCAGGCCTCAGGGAACTATGGCTACACCTTC	CASSGQASGNYGYTF
TRBV29-1	TRBJ1-2	-	many	TGCAGCGTTGAAACAAACTATGGCTACACCTTC	CSVETNYGYTF
TRBV10-2	TRBJ2-7	-	few	TGCGCCAGCAGTGTCGACTACGAGCAGTACTTC	CASSVDYEQYF
TRBV2	TRBJ2-3	-	many	TGTGCCAGCAGTGAAGCCCACTTTACAGATACGCAGTATTTT	CASSEAHFTDTQYF
TRBV7-2	TRBJ2-5	TRBD2	many	TGTGCCAGCAGCTTAGTGGGCGGGGGGGAGACCCAGTACTTC	CASSLVGGGETQYF
TRBV12-3/TRBV12-4	TRBJ1-5	-	-	TGTGCCAGCAGTTTAAACTTGCCCGGGCAGCCCCAGCATTTT	CASSLNLPGQPQHF
TRBV7-2	TRBJ1-5	-	many	TGTGCCAGCAGCCGGATGGGGGCTCGCCAGCCCCAGCATTTT	CASSRMGARQPQHF
TRBV3-1	TRBJ1-4	TRBD1	-	TGTGCCAGCAGCCGGGGACAGGGACTGCAAACTAATGAAAAACTGTTTTTT	CASSRGQGLQTNEKLFF
TRBV10-1	TRBJ2-1	-	-	TGCGCCACCCAGAAGGGGGTTTACAATGAACAGTTCTTC	CATQKGVYNEQFF
TRBV6-2/TRBV6-3	TRBJ2-7	-	many	TGTGCCAGCAACTGGGCCTCGACCTACGAGCAGTACTTC	CASNWASTYEQYF
TRBV20-1	TRBJ2-5	TRBD2	-	TGCAGTGCTAGAGGGACTAGCGGGAGAAGGGGCGTGGGCCAAGAGACCCAGTACTTC	CSARGTSGRRGVGQETQYF
TRBV7-9	TRBJ2-1	TRBD2	many	TGTGCCAGCAGCTTAGCGACGGGACTACCGTACAATGAGCAGTTCTTC	CASSLATGLPYNEQFF
TRBV20-1	TRBJ2-1	-	many	TGCAGTGCTAGAGATTTTGCGGGAAACAACAATGAGCAGTTCTTC	CSARDFAGNNNEQFF
TRBV3-1	TRBJ2-1	-	-	TGTGCCAGCAGCCAAGAGGGTTTACCTGGGGCAAATGAGCAGTTCTTC	CASSQEGLPGANEQFF
TRBV27	TRBJ1-1	-	many	TGTGCCAGCAGTTTACGAACTGGACGTGAAGCTTTCTTT	CASSLRTGREAFF
TRBV14	TRBJ2-1	-	many	TGTGCCAGCAGCCAAGAGGCGGGACCGTCCGAGCAGTTCTTC	CASSQEAGPSEQFF
TRBV7-2	TRBJ1-1	TRBD1	many	TGTGCCAGCAGCCCAGACAGGGTGAACACTGAAGCTTTCTTT	CASSPDRVNTEAFF
TRBV7-2	TRBJ2-3	TRBD2	few	TGTGCCAGCAGCTTTGGTCGGGGACTAGCCTACGATACGCAGTATTTT	CASSFGRGLAYDTQYF
TRBV10-3	TRBJ2-5	-	-	TGTGCCATCAGTGACGAGGGGACCCAGTACTTC	CAISDEGTQYF
TRBV19	TRBJ2-2	TRBD1	few	TGTGCCACCAGGGACAGGGGGCAAACCGGGGAGCTGTTTTTT	CATRDRGQTGELFF
TRBV10-3	TRBJ2-1	-	few	TGTGCCATCAGTGAGTCTGGGGACTCGGATGAGCAGTTCTTC	CAISESGDSDEQFF
TRBV5-1	TRBJ2-3	-	many	TGCGCCAGCAGCTTACCCACAGATACGCAGTATTTT	CASSLPTDTQYF
TRBV20-1	TRBJ1-1	-	medium-sized	TGCCGCGTGGTATGGGACATTAACACTGAAGCTTTCTTT	CRVVWDINTEAFF
TRBV24-1	TRBJ1-2	-	many	TGTGCCACCAGTGGATCGGGCACAGACGTGTTTGACGGCTACACCTTC	CATSGSGTDVFDGYTF